This T cell receptor (beta chain) is drawn from a study of cytomegalovirus exposure and HLA in healthy donors. The CDR3 runs to 16 residues. After removal of 4 bases from V and 3 bases from J, the junction contained 6 bases not matched to a gene. CDR1 is SGHRS and CDR2 is YFSETQ in the germline V gene. A multiplex PCR was run with 60 Vbeta primers and 13 Jbeta primers. Here immunoSEQ multiplex PCR was the method, and the copy in TCRdb shows in-frame clones only, minus some. The sample records about 96,000 clones, 65% to 75% being singletons. This chain joins TRBV5-1 and TRBJ1-4, with TRBD1 matching over 10 bases. Material: PBMCs. The TCR sequence derives from a woman aged 70-85 years in good health and CMV-seropositive. CDR3 residues: CASSVGQGGSNEKLFF. The CDR3, as DNA: TGCGCCAGCAGCGTAGGACAGGGGGGTTCTAATGAAAAACTGTTTTTT.